These 18 T cell receptor beta chains originate from one sample sequenced in a study of shared clonotypes between healthy human individuals. Profiled with immunoSEQ multiplex PCR; TCRdb holds only in-frame clones, not every one. The sample lists around 340,000 clones; less than 85% were seen once. What was sequenced was memory CD4+ T cells sorted from blood. Subset reported: CD45RA-negative fraction. These TCRs come from a man aged 25-45 years in good health.

The chain joins TRBV5-1 to TRBJ2-1; 7 nucleotides match TRBD1. This CDR3 comprises 14 residues. The germline V gene encodes CDR1 SGHRS and CDR2 YFSETQ. The trim removed 6 bases at V and 5 bases at J, leaving 8 bases unmatched. In nucleotides, the CDR3 is TGCGCCAGCACCCTGGACAGGCCTAACAATGAGCAGTTCTTC. Encoded protein: CASTLDRPNNEQFF.

This clone was recorded once. This chain joins TRBV28 and TRBJ1-2; D is unclear. Trimming removed 6 bases at V and 8 bases at J, with 13 bases between. This CDR3 contains 12 residues. Germline V gene sequence: CDR1 MDHEN, CDR2 SYDVKM. The CDR3 spells CASSPLLGGYTF. The CDR3, as DNA: TGTGCCAGCAGCCCATTGTTGGGAGGCTACACCTTC.

This clone came up a few times. The chain is built from TRBV6-5 and TRBJ1-3; D not certain. The CDR3 is made up of 15 amino acids. Germline CDR1 and CDR2: MNHEY and SVGAGI. Trimming left V 5 bases short and J 0 bases short, with 11 bases between. The DNA of the CDR3 is TGTGCCAGCAGTCGAGGTTCAGACTCTGGAAACACCATATATTTT. As protein: CASSRGSDSGNTIYF.

The chain uses TRBV5-1 and TRBJ2-3; tentatively, D is TRBD2 (6 bases). With 3 bases removed from V and 0 bases from J, the gap between germline ends came to 11 bases. The CDR3 consists of 15 residues. Germline values: CDR1 SGHRS, CDR2 YFSETQ. CDR3: CASSSIADSTDTQYF. The DNA of the CDR3 is TGCGCCAGCAGCTCAATAGCGGATAGCACAGATACGCAGTATTTT. The variable domain in full, with the rest retrieved from reference TRBV5-1 and TRBJ2-3, is KAGVTQTPRYLIKTRGQQVTLSCSPISGHRSVSWYQQTPGQGLQFLFEYFSETQRNKGNFPGRFSGRQFSNSRSEMNVSTLELGDSALYLCASSSIADSTDTQYFGPGTRLTVL.

The chain joins TRBV7-8 to TRBJ2-5; a possible D gene is TRBD2 (6 bases). The V gene's germline CDR1 is SGHVS and CDR2 FQNEAQ. Trimming took 6 bases from V and 1 from J, leaving 12 bases between them. The CDR3 is 14 amino acids. The CDR3 reads CASSSPSVQETQYF. The CDR3 DNA reads TGTGCCAGCAGTTCTCCTAGCGTCCAAGAGACCCAGTACTTC.

V and J are TRBV15 and TRBJ2-7; D is uncertain. Between the trimmed V and J ends, which lost 3 bases and 0 bases, there was a span of 18 bases. From germline, CDR1 is LNHNV and CDR2 YYDKDF (reference sequence). This CDR3 region has 17 residues. CDR3 protein: CATSSHTGPSSSYEQYF. CDR3 in DNA: TGTGCCACCAGCAGCCATACCGGGCCCTCAAGCTCCTACGAGCAGTACTTC.

The rearrangement uses TRBV28 and TRBJ2-7; D tentatively fits TRBD1 or TRBD2 (5 bases each). V was pared by 3 bases and J by 2 bases, with 20 bases between. The CDR3 consists of 17 residues. Germline V gene lookup returns CDR1 MDHEN and CDR2 SYDVKM. Here the CDR3 DNA reads TGTGCCAGCAGTTTCCTCCCAGCTCCGGGACGTACCTACGAGCAGTACTTC. Residues: CASSFLPAPGRTYEQYF.

The CDR3 coding sequence is TGTGCCAGCAGCTTAGGGCGAGCGGGAGGGATGCCCGGGGAGCTGTTTTTT. This sequence encodes CASSLGRAGGMPGELFF. The rearrangement uses TRBV11-3 and TRBJ2-2; 10 bases map to TRBD2. This CDR3 comprises 17 residues. Looked up from germline, CDR1 is SGHNT and CDR2 is YENEEA. V shed 1 base and J 6 bases; nucleotides not matched to a gene: 8.

V gene TRBV7-3 combines with J gene TRBJ2-3, with D possibly matching TRBD1 (6 bases). Germline CDR1 reads SGHTA; CDR2 reads FQGTGA. The CDR3 is 14 amino acids. V dropped 5 bases and J dropped 0 bases, with 9 bases sitting between them. The CDR3 DNA reads TGTGCCAGCAGCCCGCAGGGGAGCACAGATACGCAGTATTTT. Residues: CASSPQGSTDTQYF.

This clone appeared a few times. DNA of the CDR3: TGTGCCAGCACTAGGGGACTAGCCTACGAGCAGTACTTC. This sequence encodes CASTRGLAYEQYF. The chain couples TRBV28 to TRBJ2-7; the match to TRBD2 covers 8 bases. V lost 7 bases to trimming and J lost 2 bases; unmatched junction nucleotides: 4. The CDR3 consists of 13 residues. Germline CDR1 MDHEN, CDR2 SYDVKM.

CDR3 amino acids: CASSYSTGLTGELFF. DNA of the CDR3: TGTGCCAGCAGTTACTCCACAGGATTGACCGGGGAGCTGTTTTTT. The chain carries TRBV6-5 and TRBJ2-2; a possible D gene is TRBD1 (5 bases). V was clipped by 0 bases and J by 5 bases, with 10 bases between them. From germline, CDR1 is MNHEY and CDR2 SVGAGI. There are 15 residues in the CDR3.

The chain carries TRBV9 and TRBJ2-7; possibly TRBD1 for D (5 bases). The CDR3 length is 14 residues. Germline CDR1 SGDLS, CDR2 YYNGEE. V lost 4 bases, J lost 4 bases, and 15 bases lay in between. DNA of the CDR3: TGTGCCAGCAGCCCAGGGATGAGTGTTTACGAGCAGTACTTC. Its translation is CASSPGMSVYEQYF. The variable domain in full, completed from reference TRBV9 and TRBJ2-7, reads DSGVTQTPKHLITATGQRVTLRCSPRSGDLSVYWYQQSLDQGLQFLIQYYNGEERAKGNILERFSAQQFPDLHSELNLSSLELGDSALYFCASSPGMSVYEQYFGPGTRLTVT.

A single count supports this clone. An end of the junction differs from the germline gene, which may be a read error. The chain combines TRBV7-7 with TRBJ2-2; 8 bases are a match to TRBD2. The CDR3 has 15 amino acids. In germline, CDR1 is SSHAT, CDR2 FNYEAQ (reference sequence). CDR3 protein: CASSLTSGNTGELFF. The CDR3 region has the DNA TGTGCTAGCAGCTTAACTAGCGGAAACACCGGGGAGCTGTTTTTT.

The gene calls are TRBV7-9 and TRBJ2-7; the D gene is possibly TRBD2 (6 bases). Trimming stripped 5 bases from V and 5 bases from J, with 19 bases between. The CDR3 has 15 residues. Germline V gene sequence: CDR1 SEHNR, CDR2 FQNEAQ (reference sequence). CDR3 in DNA: TGTGCCAGCAGCGCCCCGGGACTTCCTTCACACGAGCAGTACTTC. It encodes CASSAPGLPSHEQYF. Together with reference TRBV7-9 and TRBJ2-7, the CDR3 gives the full variable domain: DTGVSQNPRHKITKRGQNVTFRCDPISEHNRLYWYRQTLGQGPEFLTYFQNEAQLEKSRLLSDRFSAERPKGSFSTLEIQRTEQGDSAMYLCASSAPGLPSHEQYFGPGTRLTVT.

In its sample, this clone was seen a few times. V is TRBV5-4 and J is TRBJ2-3, with TRBD2 identical over 8 bases. CDR3 length: 16 residues. J gave up 3 bases and V 4 bases, and 10 bases lay outside the gene matches. Germline values: CDR1 SGHNT, CDR2 YYREEE (reference sequence). Here the CDR3 reads CASSPRTGGGTDTQYF. CDR3 in DNA: TGTGCCAGCAGCCCCCGGACGGGCGGGGGGACAGATACGCAGTATTTT.

V and J are TRBV30 and TRBJ1-2; D might be TRBD1 (5 bases). The CDR3 loop spans 13 amino acids. Germline CDR1 is GTSNPN and CDR2 is SVGIG (reference sequence). Trimming stripped 3 bases from V and 5 bases from J, with 13 bases between. The CDR3 coding sequence is TGTGCCTGGAGCGCGACAGCCACATATGGCTACACCTTC. This gives the protein CAWSATATYGYTF. Variable domain in full (rest from reference TRBV30 and TRBJ1-2): SQTIHQWPATLVQPVGSPLSLECTVEGTSNPNLYWYRQAAGRGLQLLFYSVGIGQISSEVPQNLSASRPQDRQFILSSKKLLLSDSGFYLCAWSATATYGYTFGSGTRLTVV.

The chain couples TRBV2 to TRBJ2-2; TRBD1 aligns across 7 bases. The V and J ends lost 7 bases and 6 bases, in that order; junction bases with no gene match: 8. Looked up from germline, CDR1 is SNHLY and CDR2 is FYNNEI. This CDR3 region has 14 residues. The DNA for the CDR3 is TGTGCCAGCAATGAGGGGGCGAGATCCGGGGAGCTGTTTTTT. Encoded protein: CASNEGARSGELFF.

This clone was picked up one time. The chain has TRBV9 and TRBJ2-2; a possible D gene is TRBD2 (5 bases). The ends were cut back, 1 base at V and 4 bases at J, with 14 bases in the middle. CDR1 and CDR2 from the germline V gene are SGDLS and YYNGEE. This CDR3 contains 16 residues. CDR3 sequence reads: CASSVFAGPGTGELFF. The CDR3 DNA is TGTGCCAGCAGCGTATTTGCGGGCCCGGGCACCGGGGAGCTGTTTTTT.